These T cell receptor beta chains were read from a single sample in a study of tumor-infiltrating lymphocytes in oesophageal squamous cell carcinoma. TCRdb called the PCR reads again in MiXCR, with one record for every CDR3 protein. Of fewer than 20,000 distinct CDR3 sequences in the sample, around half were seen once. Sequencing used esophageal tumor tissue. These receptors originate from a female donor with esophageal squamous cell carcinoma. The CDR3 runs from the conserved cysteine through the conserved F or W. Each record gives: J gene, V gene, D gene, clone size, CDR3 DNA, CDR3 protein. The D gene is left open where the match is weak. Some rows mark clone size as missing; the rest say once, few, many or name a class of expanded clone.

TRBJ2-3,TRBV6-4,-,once,TGTGCCAGCAGTCCCCAGGCGGGAACAGATACGCAGTATTTT,CASSPQAGTDTQYF
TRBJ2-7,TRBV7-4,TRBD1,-,TGTGCCAGCAGCTTAGGGACAGGGGGTGGCGACGAGCAGTACTTC,CASSLGTGGGDEQYF
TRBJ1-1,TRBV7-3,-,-,TGTGCCAGCAGCTTAAACTTGGTGATGAACACTGAAGCTTTCTTT,CASSLNLVMNTEAFF
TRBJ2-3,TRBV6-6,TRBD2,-,TGTGCCAGCAGTGATGGGGTGCCGGGACTAGCGGGAGCGGATACGCAGTATTTT,CASSDGVPGLAGADTQYF
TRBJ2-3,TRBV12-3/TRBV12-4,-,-,TGTGCCAGCAGTCCTTTAGGGGTCCCTAGCACAGATACGCAGTATTTT,CASSPLGVPSTDTQYF
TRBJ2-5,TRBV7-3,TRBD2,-,TGTGCCAGCAGCTTGAGAGTGGGGGGGGAAGAGACCCAGTACTTC,CASSLRVGGEETQYF
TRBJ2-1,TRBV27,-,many,TGTGCCAGCAGACAGGGTGGCCTCTACAATGAGCAGTTCTTC,CASRQGGLYNEQFF
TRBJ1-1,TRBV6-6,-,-,TGTGCCAGCAGGACACTATTGGCTGAAGCTTTCTTT,CASRTLLAEAFF
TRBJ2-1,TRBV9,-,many,TGTGCCAGCAGCCCGCGACTCAATGAGCAGTTCTTC,CASSPRLNEQFF
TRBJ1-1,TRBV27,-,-,TGTGCCAGCAGTTTATTCCCACAGGGAACTGAAGCTTTCTTT,CASSLFPQGTEAFF
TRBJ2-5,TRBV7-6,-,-,TGTGCCAGCAGCTTCTACCGGGACTTCCAAGAGACCCAGTACTTC,CASSFYRDFQETQYF
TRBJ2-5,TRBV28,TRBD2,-,TGTGCCAGCAGTCCCAACCTCGGACTAGCGGGAGGAGGGGAGACCCAGTACTTC,CASSPNLGLAGGGETQYF
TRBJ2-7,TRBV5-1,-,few,TGCGCCAGCAGCTCGGGCTTCCAGTTCAACTACGAGCAGTACTTC,CASSSGFQFNYEQYF
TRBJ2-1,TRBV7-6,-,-,TGTGCCAGCAGCCCAAAACAGAATAGCATTTACAATGAGCAGTTCTTC,CASSPKQNSIYNEQFF
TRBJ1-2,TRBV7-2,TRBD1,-,TGTGCCAGCAGCTGGGACAGCCTCTATGGCTACACCTTC,CASSWDSLYGYTF
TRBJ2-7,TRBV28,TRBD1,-,TGTGCCAGCAGTACGGGACAGCAACACTCCTACGAGCAGTACTTC,CASSTGQQHSYEQYF
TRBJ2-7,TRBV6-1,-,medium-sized,TGTGCCAGCAGTGAAGGTCCCGAGCAGTACTTC,CASSEGPEQYF
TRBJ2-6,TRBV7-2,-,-,TGTGCCAGCAGCACATACAGGGTAACTGGGGCCAACGTCCTGACTTTC,CASSTYRVTGANVLTF
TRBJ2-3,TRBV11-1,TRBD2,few,TGTGCCAGCAGCTCCCAGGCCTTACTAGCGGGAGTAGCAGATACGCAGTATTTT,CASSSQALLAGVADTQYF
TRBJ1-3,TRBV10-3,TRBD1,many,TGTGCCGCCAGGGGGGTAGGAAACACCATATATTTT,CAARGVGNTIYF
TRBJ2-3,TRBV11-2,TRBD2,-,TGTGCCAGCAGGGGGGAACTAGCGGTTAGCACAGATACGCAGTATTTT,CASRGELAVSTDTQYF
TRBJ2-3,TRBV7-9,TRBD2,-,TGTGCCAGCAGCCGTCGACTAGCGGGAGAAACAGATACGCAGTATTTT,CASSRRLAGETDTQYF
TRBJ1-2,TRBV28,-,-,TGTGCCACCGGGTCTTCTAACTATGGCTACACCTTC,CATGSSNYGYTF
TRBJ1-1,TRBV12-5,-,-,TGTGCTAGTGGTTTGTTTGAGGGGTGGGGCACTGAAGCTTTCTTT,CASGLFEGWGTEAFF
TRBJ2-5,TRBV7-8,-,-,TGTGCCAGCAGCTTAGCGGTCAATTCAGGGAGCCAAGAGACCCAGTACTTC,CASSLAVNSGSQETQYF
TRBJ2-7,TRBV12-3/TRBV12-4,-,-,TGTGCCAGCAGTTTCTTTCGGGCAGTCTTGGAGCAGTACTTC,CASSFFRAVLEQYF
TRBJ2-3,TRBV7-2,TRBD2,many,TGTGCCAGCAGCTCGAAGCGGGGCAGCACAGATACGCAGTATTTT,CASSSKRGSTDTQYF
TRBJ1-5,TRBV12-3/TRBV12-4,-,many,TGTGCCAGCAGTTTCGCGCCGAATCAGCCCCAGCATTTT,CASSFAPNQPQHF
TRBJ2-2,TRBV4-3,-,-,TGCGCCAGCAGCCAAGACTTAAACACCGGGGAGCTGTTTTTT,CASSQDLNTGELFF
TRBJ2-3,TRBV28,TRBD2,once,TGTGCCAGCACCATTAGGGGACTAGGGGGGACAGATACGCAGTATTTT,CASTIRGLGGTDTQYF
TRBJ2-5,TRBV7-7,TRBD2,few,TGTGCTAGCAGCTCCGGACTAGTAGAGACCCAGTACTTC,CASSSGLVETQYF
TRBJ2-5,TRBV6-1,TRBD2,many,TGTGCCAGCGGAAACGGGCTAGCGGGAGGAGCCTCGTACTTC,CASGNGLAGGASYF
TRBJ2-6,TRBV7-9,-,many,TGTGCCAGCAGCTTAGGAGTTGCGGTGGGGAGTTCTGGGGCCAACGTCCTGACTTTC,CASSLGVAVGSSGANVLTF
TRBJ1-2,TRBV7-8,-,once,TGTGCCAGCAGCTTAGGGCAGGGGAACTATGGCTACACCTTC,CASSLGQGNYGYTF
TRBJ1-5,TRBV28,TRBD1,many,TGTGCCAGCAGTAACACCCCGGGACAGGGGGCTTCGGGCAATCAGCCCCAGCATTTT,CASSNTPGQGASGNQPQHF